This passage covers 24 T cell receptor beta chains from one sample sequenced in a study of blood T cell repertoires in COVID-19 (dated by TCRdb to the early 2020s). The library was made by the immunoSEQ multiplex PCR assay. This is the immuneACCESS table as TCRdb keeps it, with only in-frame sequences that have V and J called. A part of the clones is gone; compared with another copy, unresolved V genes explain less than half, and the rest is unexplained. The sample profile shows 180,000 or so clones; around 85% of them were found once. The biggest ten clones account for 5% to 8% of the sample. Sequences were obtained from PBMCs or T cells enriched from blood (not recorded which). The receptors shown here come from a man in his forties who had recovered from COVID-19.

A single count supports this clone. The chain recombines TRBV27 with TRBJ1-5, with D possibly matching TRBD1 (5 bases). The germline CDR1 and CDR2 sequences are MNHEY and SMNVEV (reference sequence). There are 15 residues in the CDR3. With 6 bases removed from V and 0 bases from J, the gap between germline ends came to 12 bases. CDR3 sequence reads: CASSREGYSNQPQHF. In DNA, the CDR3 is TGTGCCAGCAGCAGGGAAGGCTATAGCAATCAGCCCCAGCATTTT.

The rearrangement joins TRBV3-1 (or the pseudogene TRBV3-2) to TRBJ2-5, with TRBD2 identical over 13 bases. CDR3 length: 18 amino acids. CDR1 LGHDT and CDR2 YNNKEL come from the germline V gene (reference sequence). V lost 0 bases to trimming and J lost 4 bases; unmatched junction nucleotides: 8. Here the CDR3 DNA reads TGTGCCAGCAGCCAAGAACTGGGACTAGCGGGGTTATCAGAGACCCAGTACTTC. It yields the protein CASSQELGLAGLSETQYF.

The CDR3, as DNA: TGTGCCAGCAGCCGAGCGGGGAGCTCCTACAATGAGCAGTTCTTC. Translated: CASSRAGSSYNEQFF. This chain uses TRBV3-1 (or the pseudogene TRBV3-2) with TRBJ2-1; 7 bases match TRBD2. This CDR3 comprises 15 residues. Germline V gives CDR1 LGHDT, CDR2 YNNKEL (reference sequence). V gave up 4 bases and J gave up 0 bases; unmatched junction bases: 3.

The rearrangement joins TRBV9 to TRBJ1-2; TRBD1 is a possible D gene (6 bases). CDR3 length: 15 amino acids. The V gene lost 0 bases and the J gene lost 3 bases, with 12 bases spanning the gap. In germline, CDR1 is SGDLS, CDR2 YYNGEE. CDR3 DNA: TGTGCCAGCAGCGTAGGGGGACAAGCCGACTATGGCTACACCTTC. This sequence encodes CASSVGGQADYGYTF. The full variable domain, with the rest looked up from reference TRBV9 and TRBJ1-2, is DSGVTQTPKHLITATGQRVTLRCSPRSGDLSVYWYQQSLDQGLQFLIQYYNGEERAKGNILERFSAQQFPDLHSELNLSSLELGDSALYFCASSVGGQADYGYTFGSGTRLTVV.

This clone is deemed medium-sized. V and J are TRBV12-3 or TRBV12-4 and TRBJ1-3; the D gene is possibly TRBD1 (6 bases). V gave up 4 bases and J gave up 4 bases, with 8 bases separating them. This CDR3 has 13 residues. DNA for the CDR3: TGTGCCAGCAGTTGGACAGAAGGAAACACCATATATTTT. Translation: CASSWTEGNTIYF.

V usage is TRBV11-2 and J usage is TRBJ2-5, with a tentative D call TRBD2 (5 bases). CDR3 length: 15 residues. Germline V lookup: CDR1 SGHAT, CDR2 FQNNGV. Trimming pared 4 bases from V and 13 bases from J, leaving 25 bases between. Here the CDR3 reads CASSSPLMGASERYF. The DNA for the CDR3 is TGTGCCAGCAGCTCCCCCCTGATGGGAGCGTCGGAAAGGTACTTC.

V usage is TRBV5-1 and J usage is TRBJ1-6, with D tentatively TRBD1 (6 bases). Germline-derived CDR1 and CDR2 are SGHRS and YFSETQ. The CDR3 runs 16 residues. The V end was cut by 2 bases, the J end by 9 bases, with 18 bases between. The CDR3 DNA reads TGCGCCAGCAGCTTCGGCCGGGACACGCCGAGTTCACCCCTCCACTTT. It specifies CASSFGRDTPSSPLHF.

The chain recombines TRBV7-2 with TRBJ1-2; D might be TRBD1 (6 bases). The CDR3 spans 17 residues. From germline, CDR1 is SGHTA and CDR2 FQGNSA. V was pared by 5 bases and J by 8 bases, with 27 bases between. CDR3 nucleotide sequence: TGTGCCAGCAGCCGGACGGCGACAGGCGGGTACGGGGAGGGCTACACCTTC. Its translation: CASSRTATGGYGEGYTF.

This clone was counted between two and nine times. This sequence joins TRBV28 and TRBJ1-5; perhaps TRBD1 as D (6 bases). Between the trimmed V and J ends, which lost 4 bases and 2 bases, there was a span of 9 bases. Looked up from germline, CDR1 is MDHEN and CDR2 is SYDVKM. The CDR3 length is 14 residues. The CDR3 loop reads CASSSPGGNQPQHF. Here the CDR3 DNA reads TGTGCCAGCAGTTCACCAGGGGGCAATCAGCCCCAGCATTTT. The full variable domain, rest sourced from reference TRBV28 and TRBJ1-5, is DVKVTQSSRYLVKRTGEKVFLECVQDMDHENMFWYRQDPGLGLRLIYFSYDVKMKEKGDIPEGYSVSREKKERFSLILESASTNQTSMYLCASSSPGGNQPQHFGDGTRLSIL.

The rearrangement links TRBV19 to TRBJ2-2; TRBD2 matches 7 bases. CDR1 and CDR2 (germline): LNHDA, SQIVND (reference sequence). The J segment lost 2 bases and the V segment lost 2 bases, leaving 5 bases of the junction unmatched. This CDR3 comprises 16 residues. The DNA for the CDR3 is TGTGCCAGTAGTATAACGGCTAGCGGAAACACCGGGGAGCTGTTTTTT. It encodes CASSITASGNTGELFF. The full variable domain, its missing parts supplied by reference TRBV19 and TRBJ2-2, is DGGITQSPKYLFRKEGQNVTLSCEQNLNHDAMYWYRQDPGQGLRLIYYSQIVNDFQKGDIAEGYSVSREKKESFPLTVTSAQKNPTAFYLCASSITASGNTGELFFGEGSRLTVL.

The rearrangement joins TRBV11-3 to TRBJ2-3; 7 nucleotides align to TRBD2. After removal of 5 bases from V and 2 bases from J, the junction contained 4 bases not matched to a gene. This CDR3 region has 14 residues. Germline V gene data show CDR1 as SGHNT and CDR2 as YENEEA. The DNA of the CDR3 is TGTGCCAGCAGCCCGGGACTACCCACAGATACGCAGTATTTT. Encoded protein: CASSPGLPTDTQYF.

V usage is TRBV2 and J usage is TRBJ2-7, with unresolved D. V lost 6 bases, J lost 6 bases, and 12 bases lay in between. The CDR3 loop spans 12 amino acids. Germline V lookup: CDR1 SNHLY, CDR2 FYNNEI. The chain's CDR3 is CASRAFWSEQYF. The CDR3 coding sequence is TGTGCCAGCAGGGCCTTCTGGAGCGAGCAGTACTTC.

This clone was observed once. This chain joins TRBV4-2 and TRBJ2-1; possible D gene TRBD2, 5 bases. The CDR3 is 16 residues long. Germline loops: CDR1 LGHNA, CDR2 YNFKEQ. V gave up 1 base and J gave up 9 bases, with 19 bases separating them. The CDR3 protein is CASSQGASSPRGEQFF. The CDR3 DNA follows: TGTGCCAGCAGCCAAGGTGCGTCTAGCCCGCGAGGTGAGCAGTTCTTC.

The chain carries TRBV12-3 or TRBV12-4 and TRBJ1-1; D perhaps matches TRBD1 (5 bases). The CDR3 extends over 13 amino acids. V lost 2 bases and J lost 5, with 9 bases in between. Written as DNA, the CDR3 is TGTGCCAGCAGTTTACAGGGAAGGACTGAAGCTTTCTTT. The encoded protein is CASSLQGRTEAFF.

This clone was seen only a few times. DNA for the CDR3: TGTGCCAGCAGCCCCGGGACAGGGGGAATTTACGAGCAGTACTTC. This codes for CASSPGTGGIYEQYF. The gene calls are TRBV9 and TRBJ2-7; 11 bases are a match to TRBD1. V was pared by 4 bases and J by 4 bases, with 7 bases of the junction left unmatched. Germline V CDR1 and CDR2: SGDLS, YYNGEE. CDR3 length: 15 amino acids.

The rearrangement joins TRBV5-1 to TRBJ1-6, with TRBD1 matching over 7 bases. Trimming at V came to 3 bases and at J to 6 bases, leaving 3 bases not matched to a gene. In germline, CDR1 is SGHRS, CDR2 YFSETQ. The CDR3 contains 14 residues. The CDR3 sequence: CASSSGTVNSPLHF. CDR3 DNA sequence: TGCGCCAGCAGCTCCGGGACAGTTAATTCACCCCTCCACTTT.

In this sample, this clone turned up a few times. V usage is TRBV19 and J usage is TRBJ2-5, with D possibly being TRBD2 (5 bases). Between the trimmed V and J ends, which lost 3 bases and 5 bases, there was a span of 13 bases. The V gene's germline CDR1 is LNHDA and CDR2 SQIVND (reference sequence). CDR3 size: 14 residues. The CDR3 reads CASSITGTGETQYF. CDR3 DNA: TGTGCCAGTAGTATTACGGGAACGGGGGAGACCCAGTACTTC.

This clone has more than one count but fewer than ten. The genes are TRBV5-8 and TRBJ1-2; D is ambiguous. There are 11 residues in the CDR3. Between the trimmed V and J ends, which lost 4 bases and 8 bases, there was a span of 9 bases. Germline CDR1 and CDR2: SGHTS and YDEGEE. The CDR3 bases are TGTGCCAGCAGCCGACATCGAGGCTACACCTTC. It translates to CASSRHRGYTF. Full variable domain (remainder filled in from reference TRBV5-8 and TRBJ1-2): EAGVTQSPTHLIKTRGQQATLRCSPISGHTSVYWYQQALGLGLQFLLWYDEGEERNRGNFPPRFSGRQFPNYSSELNVNALELEDSALYLCASSRHRGYTFGSGTRLTVV.

This clone has just a few counts. The J gene is TRBJ2-7, the V gene TRBV29-1; TRBD1 matches at 8 bases. The junction had 5 bases not matched to a gene; V was cut back by 5 bases and J by 2 bases. CDR1 is SQVTM and CDR2 is ANQGSEA in the germline V gene. The CDR3 runs 13 residues. This CDR3 reads CSVRTGKAYEQYF. CDR3 nucleotides: TGCAGCGTTCGGACAGGGAAAGCCTACGAGCAGTACTTC.

The gene calls are TRBV5-6 and TRBJ2-3; TRBD2 agrees at 7 bases. CDR1 is SGHDT, CDR2 YYEEEE, per germline. V lost 2 bases and J lost 2; bases outside the gene matches: 11. This CDR3 spans 17 amino acids. CDR3 coding DNA: TGTGCCAGCAGCTTCGTACTACCAGCGGGAATCACAGATACGCAGTATTTT. Encoded protein: CASSFVLPAGITDTQYF.

The rearrangement uses TRBV6-5 and TRBJ1-1; D is unclear. Germline V gene sequence: CDR1 MNHEY, CDR2 SVGAGI. V was cut by 7 bases and J by 7 bases, with 10 bases left in between. The CDR3 loop spans 11 amino acids. CDR3 coding DNA: TGTGCCAGCACTTCGGACTTTGAAGCTTTCTTT. It encodes CASTSDFEAFF.

This chain connects TRBV7-9 to TRBJ1-6, with D perhaps TRBD1 (6 bases). The CDR3 has 15 amino acids. Trimming took off 0 bases at V and 9 bases at J, with 12 bases between the two ends. CDR1 is SEHNR and CDR2 is FQNEAQ in the germline V gene (reference sequence). The CDR3 coding sequence is TGTGCCAGCAGCTTAGCCACAGGGTGGGGTTCACCCCTCCACTTT. It yields the protein CASSLATGWGSPLHF.

This clone appeared a single time. The rearrangement links TRBV5-4 to TRBJ1-1; 7 bases are a match to TRBD1. With 4 bases clipped from V and 4 bases from J, the junction kept 7 bases outside the gene matches. Germline V gives CDR1 SGHNT, CDR2 YYREEE (reference sequence). The CDR3 is 14 residues long. The chain's CDR3 is CASSTQGRLTEAFF. CDR3 bases: TGTGCCAGCAGCACACAGGGGAGACTCACTGAAGCTTTCTTT.

V and J are TRBV11-2 and TRBJ1-3, with no clear D. This CDR3 spans 16 amino acids. V lost 1 base and J lost 0, with 10 bases in between. Germline lookup yields CDR1 SGHAT and CDR2 FQNNGV. In DNA form, the CDR3 reads TGTGCCAGCAGCTTAGGGCAGGATTACTCTGGAAACACCATATATTTT. It translates to CASSLGQDYSGNTIYF.